The next 22 T cell receptor beta chains were all read from a single sample in a study of blood T cell repertoires in COVID-19. Repertoires were generated with immunoSEQ multiplex PCR, while TCRdb's copy carries only in-frame clones and drops some. The table includes approximately 390,000 clones, approximately 87% detected once. Input material: peripheral blood. Receptors were obtained from a woman in her sixties or seventies with COVID-19, enrolled during active disease.

J is TRBJ2-3 and V is TRBV27; D possibly corresponds to TRBD2 (5 bases). The CDR3 consists of 15 residues. Germline assignment: CDR1 MNHEY and CDR2 SMNVEV (reference sequence). V lost 3 bases and J 6 bases, leaving 16 bases between the germline ends. The CDR3 DNA reads TGTGCCAGCAGTTTTCTTGGCAGATGGAGGGATACGCAGTATTTT. It yields the protein CASSFLGRWRDTQYF.

The chain links TRBV28 to TRBJ2-7; no definite D call. This CDR3 contains 12 residues. V was cut by 8 bases and J by 4 bases, with 12 bases left in between. CDR1 is MDHEN and CDR2 is SYDVKM in the germline V gene. CDR3 amino acids: CASRRFSYEQYF. CDR3 nucleotide sequence: TGTGCCAGCCGCCGGTTTTCGTACGAGCAGTACTTC.

The chain carries TRBV19 and TRBJ1-5; D perhaps matches TRBD1 (5 bases). The germline V gene has CDR1 LNHDA and CDR2 SQIVND (reference sequence). There are 14 residues in the CDR3. V was pared by 5 bases and J by 1 base, with 9 bases between. CDR3 sequence reads: CASSLTVSNQPQHF. CDR3 sequence (DNA): TGTGCCAGTAGTCTGACAGTGAGCAATCAGCCCCAGCATTTT. Looking up the rest from reference TRBV19 and TRBJ1-5 gives the full variable domain: DGGITQSPKYLFRKEGQNVTLSCEQNLNHDAMYWYRQDPGQGLRLIYYSQIVNDFQKGDIAEGYSVSREKKESFPLTVTSAQKNPTAFYLCASSLTVSNQPQHFGDGTRLSIL.

The chain has TRBV10-3 and TRBJ1-1, with 7 positions matching TRBD1. This CDR3 has 15 residues. Germline CDR1 ENHRY, CDR2 SYGVKD. J gave up 0 bases and V 6 bases, and 7 bases lay outside the gene matches. Written as DNA, the CDR3 is TGTGCCATCAGCGACAGGGAAGTCTTGAACACTGAAGCTTTCTTT. Protein product: CAISDREVLNTEAFF.

The CDR3 nucleotides read TGTGCCAGCAGTGCGGGAGGGGGCGCGTATGGAAACACCATATATTTT. It specifies CASSAGGGAYGNTIYF. The chain has TRBV2 and TRBJ1-3; 7 bases agree with TRBD1. The CDR3 has 16 residues. Unmatched junction bases numbered 9, after V lost 4 bases and J lost 3 bases. The germline gives CDR1 SNHLY, CDR2 FYNNEI.

This clone was found once. The rearrangement links TRBV5-1 to TRBJ1-3; no firm D call. Trimming removed 2 bases from V and 4 bases from J, with 10 bases in between. Per the germline V gene, CDR1 is SGHRS and CDR2 is YFSETQ. This CDR3 has 14 residues. Written as DNA, the CDR3 is TGCGCCAGCAGCTTCGGCAGCGACGGAAACACCATATATTTT. Protein sequence: CASSFGSDGNTIYF.

This CDR3 reads CASSAEGLGWNEQFF. The CDR3 DNA follows: TGTGCCAGCAGCGCGGAAGGACTAGGGTGGAATGAGCAGTTCTTC. The rearrangement links TRBV9 to TRBJ2-1, with 7 bases aligning to TRBD2. There are 15 residues in the CDR3. CDR1 is SGDLS, CDR2 YYNGEE, per germline. Germline trimming cut 3 bases from V and 7 bases from J; bases unmatched to any gene: 10.

This chain joins TRBV12-3 or TRBV12-4 and TRBJ1-2; perhaps TRBD1 as D (5 bases). The CDR3 is 13 amino acids. V lost 5 bases and J 6 bases, leaving 13 bases between the germline ends. DNA for the CDR3: TGTGCCAGCAGTCCCTTTGGGGCCGATGGCTACACCTTC. This gives the protein CASSPFGADGYTF.

The chain recombines TRBV5-8 with TRBJ1-4; no reliable D call. This CDR3 has 14 residues. Deletions cut 4 bases from V and 8 bases from J, with 15 bases between. Germline lookup yields CDR1 SGHTS and CDR2 YDEGEE. In nucleotides, the CDR3 is TGTGCCAGCAGCGCGGGATTTGGGTTCGAAAAACTGTTTTTT. The encoded protein is CASSAGFGFEKLFF. The entire variable domain, with the rest obtained from reference TRBV5-8 and TRBJ1-4, is as follows: EAGVTQSPTHLIKTRGQQATLRCSPISGHTSVYWYQQALGLGLQFLLWYDEGEERNRGNFPPRFSGRQFPNYSSELNVNALELEDSALYLCASSAGFGFEKLFFGSGTQLSVL.

This chain joins TRBV6-5 and TRBJ1-4; possibly TRBD1 for D (5 bases). Trimming pared 6 bases from V and 7 bases from J, leaving 12 bases between. In germline, CDR1 is MNHEY, CDR2 SVGAGI. This CDR3 contains 13 residues. As DNA, the CDR3 is TGTGCCAGCAGCGGGAGGAGGGGTGAAAAACTGTTTTTT. Protein: CASSGRRGEKLFF.

The chain uses TRBV25-1 and TRBJ1-3; tentatively, D is TRBD1 (5 bases). The CDR3 consists of 15 residues. V lost 6 bases to trimming and J lost 3 bases, with 15 bases between them. The germline gives CDR1 MGHDK, CDR2 SYGVNS. CDR3: CASRGWGGNGNTIYF. The DNA of the CDR3 is TGTGCCAGCAGGGGATGGGGGGGAAATGGAAACACCATATATTTT. Combining the CDR3 with reference TRBV25-1 and TRBJ1-3 gives the whole variable domain EADIYQTPRYLVIGTGKKITLECSQTMGHDKMYWYQQDPGMELHLIHYSYGVNSTEKGDLSSESTVSRIRTEHFPLTLESARPSHTSQYLCASRGWGGNGNTIYFGEGSWLTVV.

This rearrangement joins TRBV7-3 to TRBJ2-3; 9 bases are a match to TRBD2. The CDR3 extends over 15 amino acids. Germline V lookup: CDR1 SGHTA, CDR2 FQGTGA. The J segment lost 5 bases and the V segment lost 2 bases, leaving 5 bases of the junction unmatched. The CDR3 protein is CASSLLPSGEDTQYF. The CDR3 DNA is TGTGCCAGCAGCTTACTCCCTAGCGGGGAAGATACGCAGTATTTT.

This rearrangement joins TRBV24-1 to TRBJ2-5, with no clear D. Germline values: CDR1 KGHDR, CDR2 SFDVKD. This CDR3 comprises 11 residues. V was cut by 5 bases and J by 4 bases, with 4 bases left in between. CDR3 sequence: CATSALETQYF. In nucleotides, the CDR3 is TGTGCCACCAGTGCTCTAGAGACCCAGTACTTC.

This chain connects TRBV7-2 to TRBJ2-7, with 7 nucleotides matching TRBD1. Germline CDR1 is SGHTA and CDR2 is FQGNSA. Trimming removed 5 bases from V and 4 bases from J; junction bases left unmatched: 14. This CDR3 comprises 16 residues. The CDR3 coding sequence is TGTGCCAGCAGCCATATATTAAGACAGGGACCTTACGAGCAGTACTTC. Translation gives CASSHILRQGPYEQYF.

This chain uses TRBV2 with TRBJ1-2, with D uncertain. Trimming left V 8 bases short and J 1 base short, with 14 bases between. Germline V gene data show CDR1 as SNHLY and CDR2 as FYNNEI. CDR3 length: 14 amino acids. CDR3 loop: CASLYRQLNYGYTF. The CDR3, as DNA: TGTGCCAGCCTGTACCGACAACTTAACTATGGCTACACCTTC.

This chain uses TRBV5-1 with TRBJ2-3; 7 bases match TRBD2. Germline CDR1 is SGHRS and CDR2 is YFSETQ. The ends lost 4 bases at V and 3 bases at J; junction bases unmatched: 8. The CDR3 is made up of 15 amino acids. CDR3 loop: CASSMRTSVTDTQYF. CDR3 sequence (DNA): TGCGCCAGCAGCATGAGGACTAGTGTGACAGATACGCAGTATTTT.

The gene calls are TRBV27 and TRBJ2-1, with a possible D match to TRBD2 (6 bases). Between the trimmed V and J ends, which lost 2 bases and 3 bases, there was a span of 11 bases. Germline V gives CDR1 MNHEY, CDR2 SMNVEV (reference sequence). The CDR3 has 15 residues. The CDR3 nucleotides read TGTGCCAGCAGTTTAAAAGGGACTCACTACAATGAGCAGTTCTTC. Protein sequence: CASSLKGTHYNEQFF.

The chain employs TRBV9 and TRBJ1-2; TRBD1 matches at 7 bases. This CDR3 spans 15 amino acids. In germline, CDR1 is SGDLS, CDR2 YYNGEE. Trimming cost V 6 bases and J 1 base; bases outside gene matches: 9. CDR3 nucleotide sequence: TGTGCCAGCACCCCAGGGGGGATTTTTAACTATGGCTACACCTTC. Amino acids: CASTPGGIFNYGYTF.

The chain employs TRBV12-3 or TRBV12-4 and TRBJ2-5; 8 nucleotides agree with TRBD1. Unmatched junction bases numbered 5, after V lost 9 bases and J lost 5 bases. The CDR3 sequence is 12 residues long. In DNA, the CDR3 is TGTGCCAGTAGGACAGGGTTGGAGACCCAGTACTTC. Translating gives CASRTGLETQYF.

V usage is TRBV6-5 and J usage is TRBJ1-5, with 8 bases that match TRBD1. The V and J ends lost 6 bases and 6 bases, in that order; junction bases with no gene match: 4. Germline lookup yields CDR1 MNHEY and CDR2 SVGAGI. The CDR3 covers 13 residues. CDR3 residues: CASRDRAGQPQHF. The DNA of the CDR3 is TGTGCCAGCAGGGACAGGGCCGGTCAGCCCCAGCATTTT.

The chain uses TRBV7-9 and TRBJ2-7; possible D gene TRBD1, 6 bases. Germline CDR1 reads SEHNR; CDR2 reads FQNEAQ (reference sequence). Trimming removed 5 bases at V and 8 bases at J, with 13 bases between. The CDR3 is made up of 12 amino acids. CDR3 sequence reads: CASSHTTGQQYF. The CDR3 nucleotides are TGTGCCAGCAGCCATACGACAGGCCAGCAGTACTTC.

The V gene is TRBV28, the J gene TRBJ2-7; D might be TRBD1 (6 bases). CDR1 is MDHEN, CDR2 SYDVKM, per germline. The CDR3 sequence is 14 residues long. V lost 1 base and J lost 2, with 9 bases in between. The CDR3: CASSLSTGTYEQYF. In DNA form, the CDR3 reads TGTGCCAGCAGTTTATCGACAGGCACCTACGAGCAGTACTTC.